Following are 25 T cell receptor beta chains from one sample sequenced in a study of CD8 T cells in Susac syndrome. Random-hexamer reverse transcription was applied to about 0.45 to 1 ug RNA. TCRdb re-called the immunoSEQ multiplex PCR reads through MiXCR, storing one row per CDR3 protein. Of 75,000 to 100,000 distinct CDR3 sequences in the sample, approximately 93% are singletons; the top ten hold approximately 1%. The sample taken for sequencing was CD8+ T cells from PBMCs. These receptors were taken from a human donor with Susac syndrome.

This chain uses TRBV28 with TRBJ1-1, with TRBD1 matching 9 bases. This CDR3 is 13 amino acids long. Germline CDR1 reads MDHEN; CDR2 reads SYDVKM. V was pared by 6 bases and J by 4 bases, with 3 bases of the junction left unmatched. The CDR3 sequence is CASRDRGITEAFF. The CDR3 DNA sequence: TGTGCCAGCAGGGACAGGGGAATCACTGAAGCTTTCTTT.

This sequence joins TRBV7-9 and TRBJ1-5, with D unclear. CDR3 length equals 15 residues. Germline values: CDR1 SEHNR, CDR2 FQNEAQ (reference sequence). Trimming took 4 bases from V and 7 from J, leaving 17 bases between them. The CDR3 spells CASSSAPRSDQPQHF. CDR3 in DNA: TGTGCCAGCAGCTCAGCACCCCGGTCGGACCAGCCCCAGCATTTT.

The chain couples TRBV6-1 to TRBJ2-1; 11 bases line up with TRBD2. Trimming cost V 3 bases and J 6 bases; bases outside gene matches: 13. The CDR3 contains 18 residues. Germline-derived CDR1 and CDR2 are MNHNS and SASEGT. The CDR3 DNA reads TGTGCCAGCAGTGAGAGGCTAGCGGGGGGAATTGCCTTCAATGAGCAGTTCTTC. Its translation is CASSERLAGGIAFNEQFF.

The chain links TRBV4-3 to TRBJ2-5; D possibly corresponds to TRBD2 (6 bases). Germline V gene lookup returns CDR1 LGHNA and CDR2 YSLEER. V was trimmed by 0 bases and J by 7 bases, leaving 15 bases between them. The CDR3 sequence is 15 residues long. The CDR3 coding sequence is TGCGCCAGCAGCCAAGAAGTAGGGAGGCCGTCGACCCAGTACTTC. It encodes CASSQEVGRPSTQYF.

This clonotype has a single count. This sequence joins TRBV12-3 or TRBV12-4 and TRBJ2-5, with D unclear. The V end was cut by 0 bases, the J end by 5 bases, with 13 bases between. This CDR3 is 15 amino acids long. The CDR3 reads CASSLAAGAWETQYF. DNA of the CDR3: TGTGCCAGCAGTTTAGCGGCCGGCGCCTGGGAGACCCAGTACTTC.

V is TRBV9 and J is TRBJ2-1, with 7 positions matching TRBD1. Unmatched junction bases numbered 10, after V lost 4 bases and J lost 3 bases. The V gene's germline CDR1 is SGDLS and CDR2 YYNGEE. CDR3 length: 16 residues. CDR3 bases: TGTGCCAGCAGCCCCCCCCGGACAGGTTACTACAATGAGCAGTTCTTC. Protein product: CASSPPRTGYYNEQFF.

This clonotype was seen only once. CDR3: CATSNDGSKNYGYTF. The CDR3 coding sequence is TGTGCCACCAGCAACGACGGGTCGAAAAACTATGGCTACACCTTC. The V call is TRBV15, the J call TRBJ1-2; no reliable D call. This CDR3 contains 15 residues. V lost 4 bases, J lost 2 bases, and 14 bases lay in between. The germline V gene encodes CDR1 LNHNV and CDR2 YYDKDF (reference sequence). Full variable domain (missing parts from reference TRBV15 and TRBJ1-2): DAMVIQNPRYQVTQFGKPVTLSCSQTLNHNVMYWYQQKSSQAPKLLFHYYDKDFNNEADTPDNFQSRRPNTSFCFLDIRSPGLGDTAMYLCATSNDGSKNYGYTFGSGTRLTVV.

The CDR3 DNA sequence: TGTGCCAGCAGTGGGGCCCCCGTCAGGATCCCCTTTTCGTACGAGCAGTACTTC. Its protein is CASSGAPVRIPFSYEQYF. The chain couples TRBV2 to TRBJ2-7, with D unresolved. V dropped 4 bases and J dropped 4 bases, with 26 bases sitting between them. There are 18 residues in the CDR3. Per the germline V gene, CDR1 is SNHLY and CDR2 is FYNNEI.

The rearrangement uses TRBV18 and TRBJ2-4, with unresolved D. Per the germline V gene, CDR1 is KGHSH and CDR2 is LQKENI. Trimming removed 2 bases at V and 0 bases at J, with 8 bases between. The CDR3 totals 15 residues. For the CDR3, the DNA is TGTGCCAGCTCACCAACGGAATTAGCCAAAAACATTCAGTACTTC. It encodes CASSPTELAKNIQYF.

This clonotype showed up just once. The chain joins TRBV6-5 to TRBJ2-7; TRBD2 might be the D (6 bases). V shed 1 base and J shed 2 bases, with 9 bases lying between them. This CDR3 spans 14 amino acids. Germline loops: CDR1 MNHEY, CDR2 SVGAGI. DNA for the CDR3: TGTGCCAGCAGTTACTTGGAGGGCCCCTACGAGCAGTACTTC. Protein: CASSYLEGPYEQYF.

The chain joins TRBV12-3 or TRBV12-4 to TRBJ2-5; the D call may be TRBD1 or TRBD2 (6 bases each). V was trimmed by 6 bases and J by 5 bases, leaving 19 bases between them. The CDR3 has 15 amino acids. The DNA of the CDR3 is TGTGCCAGCAGCACAGTCGACGGGGGCGAGGAGACCCAGTACTTC. Protein sequence: CASSTVDGGEETQYF.

The V gene is TRBV6-5, the J gene TRBJ2-7; 9 bases fit TRBD1. Germline CDR1 reads MNHEY; CDR2 reads SVGAGI. The CDR3 is 14 amino acids. Trimming removed 6 bases from V and 3 bases from J; junction bases left unmatched: 6. The CDR3 loop is CASRLGQGIYEQYF. The CDR3 nucleotides read TGTGCCAGCAGACTCGGACAGGGGATCTACGAGCAGTACTTC.

The V call is TRBV30, the J call TRBJ2-1; tentative D call: TRBD2 (6 bases). The CDR3 spans 15 residues. Germline-derived CDR1 and CDR2 are GTSNPN and SVGIG (reference sequence). The V gene lost 1 base and the J gene lost 4 bases, with 14 bases spanning the gap. DNA for the CDR3: TGTGCCTGGAGTGACGCGGCGGGAATTTACAATGAGCAGTTCTTC. Translation: CAWSDAAGIYNEQFF.

The chain links TRBV3-1 to TRBJ1-4; TRBD1 aligns across 10 bases. V lost 1 base, J lost 7 bases, and 0 bases stayed unmatched. Germline V CDR1 and CDR2: LGHDT, YNNKEL (reference sequence). The CDR3 has 14 amino acids. The CDR3 DNA reads as TGTGCCAGCAGCCAAGGACAGGGGGCTGAAAAACTGTTTTTT. Translated, it gives CASSQGQGAEKLFF.

The gene calls are TRBV7-9 and TRBJ1-3, with a tentative D call TRBD1 (6 bases). This CDR3 has 12 amino acids. Germline V gene data show CDR1 as SEHNR and CDR2 as FQNEAQ (reference sequence). Trimming removed 5 bases at V and 8 bases at J, with 10 bases between. CDR3 DNA sequence: TGTGCCAGCAGCGACAGGCCGGACACCATATATTTT. Protein product: CASSDRPDTIYF.

V gene TRBV9 combines with J gene TRBJ1-1; D may be TRBD1 (6 bases). Germline V gene lookup returns CDR1 SGDLS and CDR2 YYNGEE. The CDR3 covers 16 residues. Trimming took 5 bases from V and 4 from J, leaving 21 bases between them. The CDR3 DNA sequence: TGTGCCAGCAGTTCCCCGGACAGAGTGAAGGGCACTGAAGCTTTCTTT. It specifies CASSSPDRVKGTEAFF. Full variable domain (rest looked up from reference TRBV9 and TRBJ1-1): DSGVTQTPKHLITATGQRVTLRCSPRSGDLSVYWYQQSLDQGLQFLIQYYNGEERAKGNILERFSAQQFPDLHSELNLSSLELGDSALYFCASSSPDRVKGTEAFFGQGTRLTVV.

This clonotype was detected once. CDR3 region: CASGLLLDGGTGELFF. CDR3 DNA: TGTGCTAGTGGTTTGTTGTTAGACGGGGGCACCGGGGAGCTGTTTTTT. The chain employs TRBV12-5 and TRBJ2-2, with D maybe TRBD2 (6 bases). Germline V lookup: CDR1 LGHNT, CDR2 FRNRAP. V gave up 2 bases and J gave up 4 bases, with 14 bases separating them. This CDR3 comprises 16 residues.

This chain joins TRBV3-1 and TRBJ2-3, with D possibly matching TRBD2 (6 bases). The V end lost 4 bases, the J end lost 2 bases, and 16 bases lay between the germline ends. From germline, CDR1 is LGHDT and CDR2 YNNKEL (reference sequence). The CDR3 covers 16 residues. The CDR3 region has the DNA TGTGCCAGCAGCCCAGGGACTTCCACCAACACAGATACGCAGTATTTT. It encodes CASSPGTSTNTDTQYF.

The chain couples TRBV12-3 or TRBV12-4 to TRBJ2-3; 7 bases are shared with TRBD1. The CDR3 totals 15 residues. J lost 0 bases, V lost 6 bases, and 6 bases had no gene match. The CDR3 protein is CASRAGGISTDTQYF. CDR3 in DNA: TGTGCCAGCAGGGCAGGGGGAATTAGCACAGATACGCAGTATTTT.

V is TRBV29-1 and J is TRBJ1-2; TRBD1 matches at 9 bases. The junction had 19 bases not matched to a gene; V was cut back by 7 bases and J by 4 bases. The germline CDR1 and CDR2 sequences are SQVTM and ANQGSEA. The CDR3 covers 17 residues. The CDR3 protein is CSDSTSTGGGFVYGYTF. In DNA, the CDR3 is TGCAGCGACTCCACCTCGACAGGGGGAGGGTTCGTCTATGGCTACACCTTC. Combining the CDR3 with reference TRBV29-1 and TRBJ1-2 gives the whole variable domain SAVISQKPSRDICQRGTSLTIQCQVDSQVTMMFWYRQQPGQSLTLIATANQGSEATYESGFVIDKFPISRPNLTFSTLTVSNMSPEDSSIYLCSDSTSTGGGFVYGYTFGSGTRLTVV.

In the case of this clonotype: A much more abundant neighbour one base away suggests this may be a read error. The V gene is TRBV12-3 or TRBV12-4, the J gene TRBJ2-7; D remains unclear. V lost 5 bases to trimming and J lost 2 bases, with 4 bases between them. The CDR3 is made up of 11 amino acids. The CDR3 coding sequence is TGTGCCAGCAGTACCCCCTACGAGCAGTACTTC. This encodes CASSTPYEQYF.

This chain joins TRBV25-1 and TRBJ2-1; 7 bases match TRBD1. There are 15 residues in the CDR3. V dropped 7 bases and J dropped 5; count of bases not matched to a gene: 11. CDR1 and CDR2 (germline): MGHDK, SYGVNS. DNA of the CDR3: TGTGCCAGCACTAATGCAGGGGACAGACACAATGAGCAGTTCTTC. Its protein product is CASTNAGDRHNEQFF.

CDR3 amino acids: CASSPDRPMSGYEQYF. The CDR3 DNA reads TGCGCCAGCAGCCCGGACAGGCCAATGTCAGGTTACGAGCAGTACTTC. This chain links TRBV5-1 with TRBJ2-7, with 7 positions matching TRBD1. After removal of 4 bases from V and 4 bases from J, the junction contained 14 bases not matched to a gene. CDR1 is SGHRS and CDR2 is YFSETQ in the germline V gene. The CDR3 is 16 residues long.

The rearrangement links TRBV27 to TRBJ2-7; 7 bases match TRBD1. V lost 4 bases, J lost 3 bases, and 6 bases stayed unmatched. The CDR3 sequence is 14 residues long. In germline, CDR1 is MNHEY, CDR2 SMNVEV (reference sequence). CDR3 protein: CASSSIDRDYEQYF. The CDR3 region has the DNA TGTGCCAGCAGTTCAATCGACAGGGACTACGAGCAGTACTTC.

Only one count was recorded for this clonotype. The rearrangement joins TRBV10-3 to TRBJ2-5, with D possibly TRBD1 on 5 matching bases. The CDR3 runs to 13 residues. V lost 6 bases and J 1 base, leaving 9 bases between the germline ends. Germline assignment: CDR1 ENHRY and CDR2 SYGVKD. CDR3 sequence reads: CAISIDSQETQYF. The CDR3 DNA reads as TGTGCCATCAGCATCGACAGCCAAGAGACCCAGTACTTC.